The sequence of this TCR beta chain was determined in a study of T cells after yellow fever vaccination. Study-level background: Libraries from low-cell-number fractions were prepared with the SMART-Seq v4 Ultra Low Input RNA kit. Study results and caveats: It was the secondary response that reached its peak faster, day 5 versus 15, but it was weaker. A small proportion of clonotypes was detected in both the CD4 and CD8 compartments.

MiXCR was run by TCRdb on the 5' RACE reads, yielding one entry per CDR3 protein. The sample carries a few hundred thousand distinct CDR3 sequences, around 4.1% recorded once. This clonotype was detected only a few times. The antigen is not known. Losses at the gene ends were 7 bases for V and 4 bases for J; bases not matched to a gene: 11. This CDR3 has 16 residues. The germline CDR1 and CDR2 sequences are SNHLY and FYNNEI. The sequencing here drew on PBMCs, taken 5 days after the yellow fever booster vaccination. The clonotype originates from a man aged 18-30 years who received the YFV17D yellow fever vaccine. The chain recombines TRBV2 with TRBJ1-4, with 8 bases fitting TRBD1. The CDR3 DNA reads as TGTGCCAGCACCAACCGGGACAGGTCCTTTAATGAAAAACTGTTTTTT. It specifies CASTNRDRSFNEKLFF.